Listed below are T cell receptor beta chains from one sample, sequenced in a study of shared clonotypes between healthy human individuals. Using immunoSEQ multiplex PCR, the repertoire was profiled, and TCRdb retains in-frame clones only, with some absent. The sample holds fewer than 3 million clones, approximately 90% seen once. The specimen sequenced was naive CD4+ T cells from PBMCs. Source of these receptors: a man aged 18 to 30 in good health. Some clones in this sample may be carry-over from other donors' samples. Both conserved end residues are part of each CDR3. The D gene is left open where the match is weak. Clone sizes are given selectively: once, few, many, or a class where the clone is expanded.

CATGQGLYNEQFF	TGTGCCACCGGGCAGGGCCTGTACAATGAGCAGTTCTTC	NA	TRBV15	TRBJ2-1	NA
CASSKAGGQETQYF	TGTGCCAGCAGCAAAGCGGGCGGACAAGAGACCCAGTACTTC	NA	TRBV21-1	TRBJ2-5	NA
CASSESSAYNEQFF	TGTGCCAGCAGCGAGTCTAGCGCCTACAATGAGCAGTTCTTC	NA	TRBV6-4	TRBJ2-1	NA
CASRDNNEKLFF	TGTGCCAGCAGGGATAATAATGAAAAACTGTTTTTT	NA	TRBV2	TRBJ1-4	once
CASSFRAQAYEQYF	TGTGCCAGCAGCTTCCGGGCCCAAGCCTACGAGCAGTACTTC	NA	TRBV7-2	TRBJ2-7	NA
CASRRTGGSTNTEAFF	TGTGCCAGCAGGCGGACAGGGGGCTCGACGAACACTGAAGCTTTCTTT	TRBD1	TRBV11-2	TRBJ1-1	NA
CASSDKVLQRDEQYF	TGTGCCAGCAGCGATAAAGTCCTCCAGCGGGACGAGCAGTACTTC	NA	TRBV7-8	TRBJ2-7	NA
CASSPLKSGRIYEQYF	TGTGCCAGCTCACCACTTAAAAGCGGGAGAATCTACGAGCAGTACTTC	TRBD2	TRBV18	TRBJ2-7	NA
CSADRIDLDTGELFF	TGCAGCGCAGATCGGATCGATCTGGACACCGGGGAGCTGTTTTTT	NA	TRBV29-1	TRBJ2-2	NA
CASSYSRGSGANVLTF	TGTGCCAGCAGTTACTCCAGGGGGTCTGGGGCCAACGTCCTGACTTTC	TRBD1	TRBV6-5	TRBJ2-6	NA
CASSLTFDSYHYNEQFF	TGTGCCAGCAGCTTAACGTTTGACAGCTACCACTACAATGAGCAGTTCTTC	NA	TRBV7-3	TRBJ2-1	NA
CASSLQPSGIPLNEQYF	TGTGCCAGCAGTTTACAACCCAGCGGGATCCCTCTCAACGAGCAGTACTTC	TRBD2	TRBV27	TRBJ2-7	NA
CASSYSRGQSYEQYF	TGTGCCAGCAGTTACTCCCGGGGGCAGTCCTACGAGCAGTACTTC	NA	TRBV6-5	TRBJ2-7	NA
CAAKQGFSNQPQHF	TGTGCCGCTAAGCAAGGCTTTAGCAATCAGCCCCAGCATTTT	NA	TRBV19	TRBJ1-5	NA
CASSLNPARRYGYTF	TGTGCCAGCAGCTTAAATCCAGCCCGCCGCTATGGCTACACCTTC	NA	TRBV7-6	TRBJ1-2	NA
CASSLDTSGRTDTQYF	TGTGCCAGCAGCTTAGATACTAGCGGGAGGACAGATACGCAGTATTTT	TRBD2	TRBV7-2	TRBJ2-3	NA
CASSRGGRETQYF	TGTGCCAGCAGCCGCGGGGGGAGGGAGACCCAGTACTTC	TRBD2	TRBV28	TRBJ2-5	NA
CASRRQGVGNTIYF	TGTGCCAGCAGAAGACAGGGGGTTGGAAACACCATATATTTT	TRBD1	TRBV6-1	TRBJ1-3	once
CASRFGQAYEQYF	TGTGCCAGCAGGTTCGGGCAAGCCTACGAGCAGTACTTC	NA	TRBV6-1	TRBJ2-7	NA
CASSNWREGYEQYF	TGTGCCAGCAGCAACTGGCGGGAGGGATACGAGCAGTACTTC	TRBD2	TRBV7-2	TRBJ2-7	NA
CASSSSLETQYF	TGCGCCAGCAGCTCCTCGCTAGAGACCCAGTACTTC	NA	TRBV5-1	TRBJ2-5	NA
CAWSVQGTGELFF	TGTGCCTGGAGTGTACAGGGCACCGGGGAGCTGTTTTTT	NA	TRBV30	TRBJ2-2	NA
CASSLVGAAGNTIYF	TGTGCCAGCAGTTTGGTGGGGGCAGCCGGAAACACCATATATTTT	NA	TRBV28	TRBJ1-3	NA
CASTMGGRGGTGELFF	TGTGCCAGTACCATGGGTGGAAGGGGCGGCACCGGGGAGCTGTTTTTT	NA	TRBV19	TRBJ2-2	NA
CASSPIGTKKGNTIYF	TGCGCCAGCAGCCCAATAGGGACAAAGAAGGGAAACACCATATATTTT	NA	TRBV5-1	TRBJ1-3	NA
CASSYFGQGYEQYF	TGTGCCAGCAGTTACTTCGGACAGGGTTACGAGCAGTACTTC	TRBD1	TRBV6-6	TRBJ2-7	NA
CASSGTGTGDTQPQHF	TGTGCCAGCAGCGGGACCGGGACAGGGGATACTCAGCCCCAGCATTTT	TRBD1	TRBV5-6	TRBJ1-5	NA
CASSLAQAGLNEQFF	TGTGCCAGCAGCTTAGCGCAGGCAGGTCTAAATGAGCAGTTCTTC	NA	TRBV7-9	TRBJ2-1	NA
CASSSQGAGANVLTF	TGTGCCAGCAGTTCGCAGGGGGCTGGGGCCAACGTCCTGACTTTC	TRBD1	TRBV5-6	TRBJ2-6	NA
CASSLSQDEQFF	TGTGCCAGCAGTTTATCGCAGGATGAGCAGTTCTTC	NA	TRBV27	TRBJ2-1	NA
CASTPAGNAETQYF	TGTGCCAGCACACCCGCAGGTAACGCAGAGACCCAGTACTTC	NA	TRBV28	TRBJ2-5	NA
CASKWREGPGELFF	TGCGCCAGCAAATGGCGGGAGGGGCCCGGGGAGCTGTTTTTT	TRBD2	TRBV5-1	TRBJ2-2	NA
CASGGRDAEAFF	TGTGCCAGCGGAGGGAGGGATGCTGAAGCTTTCTTT	NA	TRBV27	TRBJ1-1	few
CASSIGLAGSDTQYF	TGTGCCAGCAGCATCGGACTAGCGGGGTCAGATACGCAGTATTTT	TRBD2	TRBV7-3	TRBJ2-3	NA
CASSLRALAGPEGNEQFF	TGTGCCAGCAGCTTAAGGGCTTTAGCGGGACCGGAAGGCAATGAGCAGTTCTTC	TRBD2	TRBV7-2	TRBJ2-1	NA
CASSERLTVNTEAFF	TGTGCCAGCAGTGAAAGGTTGACAGTGAACACTGAAGCTTTCTTT	NA	TRBV6-1	TRBJ1-1	NA
CASSLGTATYEQYF	TGTGCCAGCAGTCTCGGGACGGCTACCTACGAGCAGTACTTC	NA	TRBV7-2	TRBJ2-7	NA
CASTTDGTNYGYTF	TGTGCCAGTACTACGGACGGTACTAACTATGGCTACACCTTC	NA	TRBV19	TRBJ1-2	NA
CASSIGVGSYGYTF	TGTGCCAGCTCGATAGGTGTAGGGTCCTATGGCTACACCTTC	NA	TRBV18	TRBJ1-2	NA
CAISESPTPRGGNTIYF	TGTGCCATCAGTGAGTCTCCAACTCCAAGAGGTGGAAACACCATATATTTT	NA	TRBV10-3	TRBJ1-3	NA